These T cell receptor beta chains were read from a single sample in a study of blood T cell repertoires in COVID-19. Using immunoSEQ multiplex PCR, the repertoire was profiled, and TCRdb retains in-frame clones only, with some absent. The data hold approximately 280,000 clones, with approximately 88% observed a single time. The sample consisted of peripheral blood. The source is a man in his forties or fifties with acute or convalescent COVID-19. The conserved cysteine and the conserved F or W are not part of the CDR3 here.

v_gene	j_gene	CDR3aa
TRBV27	TRBJ1-4	ASSHQGTNEKLF
TRBV15	TRBJ2-3	ATSRSGGMTDTQY
TRBV5-1	TRBJ2-2	ASSPRDSYTGELF
TRBV9	TRBJ2-2	ASSNLGGSNTGELF
TRBV6-2/TRBV6-3	TRBJ1-5	ASSGAGQGMGQPQH
TRBV10-3	TRBJ1-5	AIRTDQDQPQH
TRBV6-5	TRBJ2-5	ASSSPGGVKTQY
TRBV29-1	TRBJ1-1	SVESPQGHTEAF
TRBV7-8	TRBJ1-1	ASLGQGYTEAF
TRBV30	TRBJ2-1	AWSVSSANEQF
TRBV14	TRBJ2-7	ASSLGLGIEQY
TRBV2	TRBJ2-5	ASSEALLGGETQY
TRBV5-1	TRBJ1-2	ASSPGDRVYGYT
TRBV4-2	TRBJ1-6	ASSQDQGSPNSPLH
TRBV27	TRBJ1-2	ASSLVAGPDGYT
TRBV5-1	TRBJ1-1	ASRTGGRSTEAF
TRBV25-1	TRBJ1-4	ASRPSGGSEKLF
TRBV25-1	TRBJ1-2	ASSAQGALGYT
TRBV3-1/TRBV3-2	TRBJ2-5	ASSQDRASGGQETQY
TRBV7-8	TRBJ1-1	ASSSQWHTEAF
TRBV3-1/TRBV3-2	TRBJ1-3	ASSQVRGHTIY
TRBV29-1	TRBJ1-1	SVLTTYRNTEAF
TRBV14	TRBJ2-7	ASSNRGGDAAYYEQY
TRBV5-1	TRBJ2-7	ASSLQGAYPPQSSYEQY
TRBV7-9	TRBJ2-3	ASSFGTSGNTDTQY
TRBV2	TRBJ2-6	ASSGAGANVLT